This T cell receptor (beta chain) was documented in a study of tumor-infiltrating lymphocytes in primary liver carcinoma. Study details: The patients, men and women alike, were aged 30 to 69 years. About 3.65 to 7.13 million productive TCRbeta reads were obtained from the samples, with similar numbers across tissue types.

The study co-extracted DNA and RNA from 20-30 mg of unsorted bulk tissue. Every tumor sample had over 85% viable tumor cells. With a constant-region primer, TCR beta cDNA was made from about 0.5 ug of total RNA. TCR beta libraries came from three nested multiplex PCR rounds using slightly modified ARM-PCR. Via MiXCR, TCRdb re-called the multiplex PCR reads, giving one row per CDR3 protein. Here the sample spans roughly 48,000 distinct CDR3 sequences, about 80% being singletons. Input material: liver tumor tissue from sampling region 3. This sample's subset: tumor region T3, left-lateral pole. The TCR was taken from a man aged 40-55 years with primary liver carcinoma and hepatitis B virus infection.

The CDR3 protein is CANSPGQEDTGELFF. The CDR3 nucleotides read TGTGCTAACAGTCCGGGACAGGAGGACACCGGGGAGCTGTTTTTT. The rearrangement joins TRBV12-3 or TRBV12-4 to TRBJ2-2; 8 nucleotides align to TRBD1. The CDR3 is 15 residues long.